Presented here are 21 T cell receptor beta chains from one specimen sequenced in a study of cytomegalovirus exposure and HLA in healthy donors. The PCR contained 60 Vbeta and 13 Jbeta primers. The method was immunoSEQ multiplex PCR; TCRdb's version includes in-frame clones alone and lacks a portion of them. Seen here are about 110,000 clones, approximately 86% observed once, and the top ten hold 1.5% to 2%. Sequencing was performed on PBMCs. The origin of the receptors is a middle-aged man in good health and CMV-seronegative.

The chain recombines TRBV7-2 with TRBJ1-4, with TRBD1 identical over 7 bases. V dropped 6 bases and J dropped 11; count of bases not matched to a gene: 12. Germline loops: CDR1 SGHTA, CDR2 FQGNSA. This CDR3 region has 14 residues. The CDR3 region is CASSLRDSGGKLFF. CDR3 DNA: TGTGCCAGCAGTTTGAGGGACAGTGGAGGGAAACTGTTTTTT.

The CDR3: CASSFHPARDEQFF. The DNA for the CDR3 is TGCGCCAGCAGCTTCCACCCGGCTAGAGATGAGCAGTTCTTC. The rearrangement links TRBV5-1 to TRBJ2-1, with no clear D. V was trimmed by 2 bases and J by 8 bases, leaving 14 bases between them. This CDR3 is 14 amino acids long. The germline gives CDR1 SGHRS, CDR2 YFSETQ.

V is TRBV30 and J is TRBJ1-1; 9 bases are a match to TRBD1. The CDR3 is 12 residues long. Per germline, CDR1 GTSNPN and CDR2 SVGIG (reference sequence). J gave up 11 bases and V 4 bases, and 8 bases lay outside the gene matches. CDR3 nucleotides: TGTGCCTGGACTCTTACAGGGGGCACGGCTTTCTTT. Protein: CAWTLTGGTAFF.

The chain couples TRBV2 to TRBJ1-4; D is possibly TRBD1 (5 bases). The CDR3 is 16 amino acids. Germline V CDR1 and CDR2: SNHLY, FYNNEI. Trimming removed 7 bases from V and 0 bases from J, with 15 bases in between. The CDR3 region is CASTSEGPATNEKLFF. CDR3 nucleotides: TGTGCCAGCACTTCGGAGGGACCCGCAACTAATGAAAAACTGTTTTTT.

The rearrangement joins TRBV5-1 to TRBJ2-1, with D hard to call. Germline loops: CDR1 SGHRS, CDR2 YFSETQ. Trimming left V 6 bases short and J 0 bases short, with 7 bases between. The CDR3 runs to 13 residues. CDR3 region: CASKAVSYNEQFF. The DNA for the CDR3 is TGCGCCAGCAAGGCGGTCTCCTACAATGAGCAGTTCTTC.

Notes on this clone: Other DNA variants within this sample encode the same CDR3. The chain couples TRBV28 to TRBJ1-1, with D unresolved. This CDR3 contains 14 residues. Trimming took off 1 base at V and 1 base at J, with 7 bases between the two ends. CDR1 is MDHEN and CDR2 is SYDVKM in the germline V gene. The CDR3 reads CASSLFSGNTEAFF. The CDR3 DNA is TGTGCCAGCAGTTTATTTTCAGGGAACACTGAAGCTTTCTTT.

J is TRBJ1-1 and V is TRBV9; the D is unclear. The CDR3 is made up of 14 amino acids. Trimming stripped 3 bases from V and 4 bases from J, with 13 bases between. Germline CDR1 is SGDLS and CDR2 is YYNGEE. Here the CDR3 reads CASSAASGGTEAFF. CDR3 nucleotides: TGTGCCAGCAGCGCCGCCTCAGGTGGCACTGAAGCTTTCTTT.

The rearrangement links TRBV18 to TRBJ2-7; no firm D call. This CDR3 region has 13 residues. Germline V gene sequence: CDR1 KGHSH, CDR2 LQKENI. Trimming took off 5 bases at V and 3 bases at J, with 11 bases between the two ends. The CDR3 is CASSNTEVYEQYF. DNA of the CDR3: TGTGCCAGCTCAAACACTGAGGTCTACGAGCAGTACTTC. Full variable domain (remainder filled in from reference TRBV18 and TRBJ2-7): NAGVMQNPRHLVRRRGQEARLRCSPMKGHSHVYWYRQLPEEGLKFMVYLQKENIIDESGMPKERFSAEFPKEGPSILRIQQVVRGDSAAYFCASSNTEVYEQYFGPGTRLTVT.

This clone occurred once. V usage is TRBV5-4 and J usage is TRBJ1-1, with D possibly matching TRBD1 (5 bases). This CDR3 is built from 13 residues. The germline V and J ends were trimmed by 4 bases and 1 base, with 8 bases remaining between them. The V gene's germline CDR1 is SGHNT and CDR2 YYREEE (reference sequence). CDR3 in DNA: TGTGCCAGCAGCGGACACCGGAACACTGAAGCTTTCTTT. This sequence encodes CASSGHRNTEAFF.

The chain couples TRBV19 to TRBJ1-3; 9 bases are a match to TRBD1. Germline trimming cut 6 bases from V and 2 bases from J; bases unmatched to any gene: 2. This CDR3 has 14 residues. Germline CDR1 reads LNHDA; CDR2 reads SQIVND (reference sequence). The CDR3 here is CASRRQGAGNTIYF. In DNA form, the CDR3 reads TGTGCCAGTAGAAGACAGGGGGCTGGAAACACCATATATTTT.

V gene TRBV15 combines with J gene TRBJ2-7, with 7 bases fitting TRBD1. V dropped 10 bases and J dropped 5; count of bases not matched to a gene: 11. Germline values: CDR1 LNHNV, CDR2 YYDKDF (reference sequence). This CDR3 has 13 residues. The CDR3 bases are TGTGCCATTGCTAGGGGGCGTAGAAACGAGCAGTACTTC. This codes for CAIARGRRNEQYF.

The count of this clone is one. The chain's CDR3 is CASSLGPGVENEQFF. The CDR3 DNA sequence: TGTGCCAGCAGCTTGGGACCAGGCGTGGAAAATGAGCAGTTCTTC. The chain joins TRBV5-4 to TRBJ2-1, with D unclear. V lost 0 bases and J lost 7, with 14 bases in between. The length of the CDR3 is 15 residues. CDR1 is SGHNT and CDR2 is YYREEE in the germline V gene (reference sequence). The full variable domain, rest sourced from reference TRBV5-4 and TRBJ2-1, is ETGVTQSPTHLIKTRGQQVTLRCSSQSGHNTVSWYQQALGQGPQFIFQYYREEENGRGNFPPRFSGLQFPNYSSELNVNALELDDSALYLCASSLGPGVENEQFFGPGTRLTVL.

The CDR3 region is CASSQEQGQDSPLHF. For the CDR3, the DNA is TGTGCCAGCAGCCAAGAACAGGGGCAAGATTCACCCCTCCACTTT. The rearrangement uses TRBV4-2 and TRBJ1-6, with 7 bases that match TRBD1. The ends lost 0 bases at V and 8 bases at J; junction bases unmatched: 4. CDR3 length: 15 amino acids. In germline, CDR1 is LGHNA, CDR2 YNFKEQ.

The rearrangement uses TRBV6-1 and TRBJ1-1; TRBD1 matches at 7 bases. This CDR3 is built from 16 residues. CDR1 and CDR2 (germline): MNHNS, SASEGT. After removal of 4 bases from V and 1 base from J, the junction contained 9 bases not matched to a gene. This CDR3 is CASSGPTGRTNTEAFF. CDR3 in DNA: TGTGCCAGCAGTGGGCCGACAGGGAGGACGAACACTGAAGCTTTCTTT.

The rearrangement joins TRBV2 to TRBJ1-5; 8 bases fit TRBD1. Germline values: CDR1 SNHLY, CDR2 FYNNEI. The CDR3 sequence is 14 residues long. The junction had 4 bases not matched to a gene; V was cut back by 6 bases and J by 3 bases. CDR3 amino acids: CASRGQASNQPQHF. The CDR3 DNA sequence: TGTGCCAGCAGGGGACAGGCTTCCAATCAGCCCCAGCATTTT.

CDR3 nucleotide sequence: TGTGCCAGCTCACCGTTCGTGAACACTGAAGCTTTCTTT. It codes for CASSPFVNTEAFF. This sequence joins TRBV18 and TRBJ1-1; D is ambiguous. V shed 3 bases and J shed 0 bases, with 5 bases lying between them. The CDR3 totals 13 residues. From germline, CDR1 is KGHSH and CDR2 LQKENI.

The chain carries TRBV7-2 and TRBJ1-5; D is unresolved. V lost 5 bases to trimming and J lost 7 bases, with 12 bases between them. The CDR3 loop spans 13 amino acids. The germline V gene has CDR1 SGHTA and CDR2 FQGNSA. The CDR3 protein is CASSQRSRQPQHF. In DNA, the CDR3 is TGTGCCAGCAGCCAAAGGAGCCGGCAGCCCCAGCATTTT.

This clone was found a few times. The rearrangement uses TRBV27 and TRBJ2-7; possibly TRBD1 for D (7 bases). The CDR3 has 16 amino acids. Trimming removed 0 bases from V and 2 bases from J, with 14 bases in between. The V gene's germline CDR1 is MNHEY and CDR2 SMNVEV (reference sequence). DNA for the CDR3: TGTGCCAGCAGTTTATCGGCCGCCAGGGGGGCCTACGAGCAGTACTTC. This gives the protein CASSLSAARGAYEQYF.

This chain uses TRBV5-1 with TRBJ2-7, with TRBD1 identical over 7 bases. The V and J ends lost 4 bases and 4 bases, in that order; junction bases with no gene match: 11. Germline assignment: CDR1 SGHRS and CDR2 YFSETQ. The CDR3 consists of 15 residues. The CDR3 region is CASSPQGGAAYEQYF. The CDR3 coding sequence is TGCGCCAGCAGCCCCCAAGGGGGCGCGGCGTACGAGCAGTACTTC.

This chain links TRBV5-1 with TRBJ1-6; 7 nucleotides align to TRBD1. Germline lookup yields CDR1 SGHRS and CDR2 YFSETQ. With V trimmed by 2 bases and J by 4 bases, 6 bases remained unmatched. The CDR3 totals 16 residues. Here the CDR3 DNA reads TGCGCCAGCAGCTTAGGGGGCTCGAGATATAATTCACCCCTCCACTTT. This gives the protein CASSLGGSRYNSPLHF.

V gene TRBV6-4 combines with J gene TRBJ1-2; 7 nucleotides line up with TRBD1. The CDR3 extends over 14 amino acids. Germline trimming cut 5 bases from V and 8 bases from J; bases unmatched to any gene: 11. The germline CDR1 and CDR2 sequences are MRHNA and SNTAGT. CDR3 sequence reads: CASSRDSSARGYTF. For the CDR3, the DNA is TGTGCCAGCAGTCGGGACAGTTCCGCCCGGGGCTACACCTTC.